A single sample gave rise to the 21 T cell receptor beta chains below, sequenced in a study of CD8+ T cells in alopecia areata. Extracted RNA was reverse transcribed into cDNA, the sequencing template. The data were produced by immunoSEQ multiplex PCR, yet TCRdb's version contains in-frame clones alone and is incomplete. Of fewer than 150,000 clones in the sample, about 61% were seen once. Treatment indicated: oral pan-JAK inhibitor, 5-10 mg twice daily. Specimen: CD8+ T cells sorted from blood, collected at week 4, from a patient treated with tofacitinib. Receptors originate from a human donor with alopecia areata.

V gene TRBV29-1 combines with J gene TRBJ1-2; TRBD1 matches at 10 bases. CDR3 length: 15 amino acids. The germline V gene has CDR1 SQVTM and CDR2 ANQGSEA. V lost 5 bases and J lost 6; bases outside the gene matches: 12. DNA for the CDR3: TGCAGCGTTTCCACCCCCGGGACAGGGGAAGATGGCTACACCTTC. Translating gives CSVSTPGTGEDGYTF.

CDR3 bases: TGTGCCTGGAGTGACACAGGGTGGGGCACAGATACGCAGTATTTT. Protein sequence: CAWSDTGWGTDTQYF. This chain connects TRBV30 to TRBJ2-3; weak D call: TRBD1 (6 bases). Trimming removed 1 base at V and 1 base at J, with 12 bases between. The CDR3 covers 15 residues. Per germline, CDR1 GTSNPN and CDR2 SVGIG (reference sequence).

This clone was found a few times. The V and J genes are TRBV27 and TRBJ2-1, with 11 bases aligning to TRBD2. Per the germline V gene, CDR1 is MNHEY and CDR2 is SMNVEV (reference sequence). With V trimmed by 7 bases and J by 6 bases, 5 bases remained unmatched. The CDR3 extends over 14 amino acids. The CDR3 bases are TGTGCCAGCAAATCTAGCGGGGGGCTCAATGAGCAGTTCTTC. It codes for CASKSSGGLNEQFF.

The rearrangement links TRBV30 to TRBJ2-1, with 8 nucleotides matching TRBD2. Losses at the gene ends were 2 bases for V and 12 bases for J; bases not matched to a gene: 12. This CDR3 is 14 amino acids long. CDR1 GTSNPN and CDR2 SVGIG come from the germline V gene (reference sequence). The CDR3 bases are TGTGCCTGGAGTCAGAGCGGGGGAAGTTTGTGGCAGTTCTTC. This encodes CAWSQSGGSLWQFF.

The table lists this clone with a count of one. J is TRBJ2-7 and V is TRBV4-1; TRBD1 matches at 8 bases. J was trimmed by 3 bases and V by 1 base; bases with no gene match: 5. Germline assignment: CDR1 MGHRA and CDR2 YSYEKL. The CDR3 covers 15 residues. Written as DNA, the CDR3 is TGCGCCAGCAGCCAAGTGCACGGACAGGGCTACGAGCAGTACTTC. It specifies CASSQVHGQGYEQYF.

This rearrangement joins TRBV4-1 to TRBJ2-2; D is unresolved. The length of the CDR3 is 11 residues. The germline V gene has CDR1 MGHRA and CDR2 YSYEKL. V was pared by 5 bases and J by 8 bases, with 6 bases between. The CDR3 DNA sequence: TGCGCCAGCAGCTCTGGGGGGGAGCTGTTTTTT. Translating it yields CASSSGGELFF.

In this sample, this clone turned up a few times. The chain couples TRBV27 to TRBJ1-4; D not resolved. The germline CDR1 and CDR2 sequences are MNHEY and SMNVEV (reference sequence). The CDR3 consists of 13 residues. Trimming cost V 2 bases and J 6 bases, with 7 bases left between them. The CDR3: CASSLKVYEKLFF. The CDR3 DNA is TGTGCCAGCAGTTTAAAAGTTTATGAAAAACTGTTTTTT.

This clone was counted between two and nine times. The V call is TRBV29-1, the J call TRBJ2-7; D may be TRBD1 or TRBD2 (5 bases each). Trimming took off 3 bases at V and 0 bases at J, with 12 bases between the two ends. In germline, CDR1 is SQVTM, CDR2 ANQGSEA. This CDR3 is 14 amino acids long. This CDR3 reads CSVDEGKSSYEQYF. The CDR3 DNA is TGCAGCGTTGACGAGGGGAAGAGCTCCTACGAGCAGTACTTC.

The rearrangement uses TRBV25-1 and TRBJ1-1; D is ambiguous. In germline, CDR1 is MGHDK, CDR2 SYGVNS. CDR3 length: 13 residues. The V end was cut by 6 bases, the J end by 0 bases, with 8 bases between. CDR3 region: CASRAGLNTEAFF. CDR3 nucleotide sequence: TGTGCCAGCAGAGCAGGCTTGAACACTGAAGCTTTCTTT.

The J gene is TRBJ2-7, the V gene TRBV30, with a tentative D call TRBD1 (5 bases). Between the trimmed V and J ends, which lost 2 bases and 2 bases, there was a span of 10 bases. Looked up from germline, CDR1 is GTSNPN and CDR2 is SVGIG (reference sequence). The length of the CDR3 is 13 residues. This chain's CDR3 is CAWSQGSPYEQYF. In nucleotides, the CDR3 is TGTGCCTGGAGTCAGGGCAGCCCCTACGAGCAGTACTTC. Full variable domain (rest looked up from reference TRBV30 and TRBJ2-7): SQTIHQWPATLVQPVGSPLSLECTVEGTSNPNLYWYRQAAGRGLQLLFYSVGIGQISSEVPQNLSASRPQDRQFILSSKKLLLSDSGFYLCAWSQGSPYEQYFGPGTRLTVT.

This chain connects TRBV4-1 to TRBJ1-1; D not resolved. CDR1 is MGHRA, CDR2 YSYEKL, per germline. Trimming took 0 bases from V and 11 from J, leaving 19 bases between them. CDR3 length: 15 amino acids. CDR3 region: CASSQDFNAMVGAFF. Here the CDR3 DNA reads TGCGCCAGCAGCCAAGATTTTAACGCGATGGTGGGCGCTTTCTTT.

This clone was detected only a few times. This chain uses TRBV29-1 with TRBJ2-1, with unresolved D. The CDR3 totals 14 residues. Trimming pared 0 bases from V and 5 bases from J, leaving 11 bases between. CDR1 and CDR2 (germline): SQVTM, ANQGSEA. The CDR3 protein is CSVEDLYNNNEQFF. The CDR3 nucleotides read TGCAGCGTTGAAGATCTTTACAACAACAATGAGCAGTTCTTC.

The J gene is TRBJ2-1, the V gene TRBV27, with 9 bases aligning to TRBD2. Germline CDR1 and CDR2: MNHEY and SMNVEV (reference sequence). Trimming cost V 5 bases and J 9 bases; bases outside gene matches: 8. CDR3 length equals 14 residues. CDR3: CASSTAGGPPEQFF. CDR3 DNA: TGTGCCAGCAGTACGGCGGGGGGGCCTCCTGAGCAGTTCTTC.

J is TRBJ1-1 and V is TRBV7-9; D remains ambiguous. The CDR3 has 16 residues. Germline CDR1 and CDR2: SEHNR and FQNEAQ (reference sequence). The V and J ends lost 1 base and 1 base respectively, with 13 bases between them. The CDR3 region is CASSLEVRSTNTEAFF. The DNA for the CDR3 is TGTGCCAGCAGCTTAGAGGTCCGGAGCACGAACACTGAAGCTTTCTTT.

This clone was observed a handful of times. The chain combines TRBV29-1 with TRBJ2-3; TRBD1 might be the D (5 bases). This CDR3 contains 15 residues. Germline values: CDR1 SQVTM, CDR2 ANQGSEA. V was clipped by 4 bases and J by 6 bases, with 20 bases between them. CDR3 in amino acids: CSVAELGALGDTQYF. The DNA for the CDR3 is TGCAGCGTTGCCGAGCTAGGGGCCCTAGGGGATACGCAGTATTTT.

The chain uses TRBV29-1 and TRBJ2-4; D perhaps matches TRBD2 (6 bases). From germline, CDR1 is SQVTM and CDR2 ANQGSEA. Trimming took 1 base from V and 3 from J, leaving 10 bases between them. The CDR3 is made up of 14 amino acids. CDR3 sequence (DNA): TGCAGCGTTGAAGCGGGGGTGGGCAAAAACATTCAGTACTTC. Encoded protein: CSVEAGVGKNIQYF.

The rearrangement uses TRBV13 and TRBJ2-2, with 9 bases matching TRBD2. The V and J ends lost 5 bases and 1 base, in that order; junction bases with no gene match: 5. CDR3 size: 16 residues. Germline V gene sequence: CDR1 PRHDT, CDR2 FYEKMQ (reference sequence). In DNA form, the CDR3 reads TGTGCCAGCAGCGGGCGACTAGCGGTGAACACCGGGGAGCTGTTTTTT. Translated, it gives CASSGRLAVNTGELFF.

This chain uses TRBV15 with TRBJ1-1; the match to TRBD1 covers 7 bases. Germline CDR1 and CDR2: LNHNV and YYDKDF (reference sequence). The junction had 7 bases not matched to a gene; V was cut back by 1 base and J by 5 bases. This CDR3 is built from 15 residues. The CDR3 DNA reads TGTGCCACCAGCAGAGTTAAGACAGGGCAGACTGAAGCTTTCTTT. Encoded protein: CATSRVKTGQTEAFF.

The V call is TRBV28, the J call TRBJ2-5, with D uncertain. This CDR3 region has 14 residues. The germline V gene has CDR1 MDHEN and CDR2 SYDVKM. Trimming cost V 5 bases and J 4 bases, with 14 bases left between them. The CDR3 here is CASSIPRPGETQYF. CDR3 bases: TGTGCCAGCAGTATCCCGAGGCCAGGAGAGACCCAGTACTTC.

The chain is built from TRBV9 and TRBJ2-5; 9 bases are shared with TRBD1. Germline V gene data show CDR1 as SGDLS and CDR2 as YYNGEE. The ends lost 3 bases at V and 5 bases at J; junction bases unmatched: 5. This CDR3 has 14 amino acids. This CDR3 is CASSAGTGRETQYF. The CDR3 DNA reads as TGTGCCAGCAGCGCAGGGACAGGGAGGGAGACCCAGTACTTC.

This clone was observed a handful of times. The chain carries TRBV4-3 and TRBJ2-5; 7 nucleotides align to TRBD1. With 4 bases clipped from V and 2 bases from J, the junction kept 10 bases outside the gene matches. This CDR3 has 16 residues. Germline CDR1 LGHNA, CDR2 YSLEER. The CDR3 DNA follows: TGCGCCAGCAGCCCGAACACAGGGGAACTACAAGAGACCCAGTACTTC. It yields the protein CASSPNTGELQETQYF.